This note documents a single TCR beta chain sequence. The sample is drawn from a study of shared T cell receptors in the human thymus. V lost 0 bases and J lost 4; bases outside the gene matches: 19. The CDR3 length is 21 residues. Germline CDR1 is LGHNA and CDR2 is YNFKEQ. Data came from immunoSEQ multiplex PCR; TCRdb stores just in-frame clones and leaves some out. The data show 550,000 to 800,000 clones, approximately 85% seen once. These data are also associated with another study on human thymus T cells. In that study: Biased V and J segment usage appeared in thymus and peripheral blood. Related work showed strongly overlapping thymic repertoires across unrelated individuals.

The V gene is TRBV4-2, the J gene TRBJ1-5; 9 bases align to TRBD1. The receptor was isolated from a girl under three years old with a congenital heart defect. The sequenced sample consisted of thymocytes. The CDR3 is CASSQDAIETLRDRVNQPQHF. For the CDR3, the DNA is TGTGCCAGCAGCCAAGACGCCATAGAGACCTTACGGGACAGGGTGAATCAGCCCCAGCATTTT.